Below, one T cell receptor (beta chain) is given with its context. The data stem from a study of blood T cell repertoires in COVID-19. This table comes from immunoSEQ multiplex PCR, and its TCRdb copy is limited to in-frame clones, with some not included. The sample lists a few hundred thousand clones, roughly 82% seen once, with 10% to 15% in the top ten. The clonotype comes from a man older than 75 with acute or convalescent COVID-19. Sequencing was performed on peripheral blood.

The CDR3 DNA is TGCGCCAGCAGCTCACAGGGCTCTGGGGCCAACGTCCTGACTTTC. Translating gives CASSSQGSGANVLTF. The chain couples TRBV5-1 to TRBJ2-6; TRBD1 might be the D (6 bases). The CDR3 contains 15 residues. Germline V CDR1 and CDR2: SGHRS, YFSETQ. Trimming took 3 bases from V and 0 from J, leaving 7 bases between them. The full variable domain, with the rest looked up from reference TRBV5-1 and TRBJ2-6, is KAGVTQTPRYLIKTRGQQVTLSCSPISGHRSVSWYQQTPGQGLQFLFEYFSETQRNKGNFPGRFSGRQFSNSRSEMNVSTLELGDSALYLCASSSQGSGANVLTFGAGSRLTVL.